The present entry profiles one TCR beta chain with its context. Its antigen is not known. The source of the sample is a study of breast tumors, draining lymph nodes, adjacent tissues. Findings and caveats of the study: The lymph node origin of tumor T cells was framed as consistent with a hypothesis, not demonstrated. Luminal-like breast cancer showed significantly higher tumor–nontumor repertoire similarity than basal-like.

Each CDR3 protein gets one entry after TCRdb re-called the multiplex PCR reads with MiXCR. The table shows around 70,000 distinct CDR3 sequences, with around two fifths occurring only once. Deletions cut 7 bases from V and 3 bases from J, with 19 bases between. The CDR3 is 17 residues long. Per the germline V gene, CDR1 is SNHLY and CDR2 is FYNNEI. This clonotype originated in a female donor with breast cancer. Some clones in this sample may be carry-over from other donors' samples. Sequencing was performed on breast tumor tissue. V and J are TRBV2 and TRBJ2-6; D gene uncertain. The CDR3 sequence: CASKQEDYSFGANVLTF. In nucleotides, the CDR3 is TGTGCCAGCAAACAAGAGGATTACAGTTTTGGGGCCAACGTCCTGACTTTC.